Listed below are T cell receptor beta chains from one sample, sequenced in a study of blood T cell repertoires in COVID-19. The table came from immunoSEQ multiplex PCR; TCRdb's copy has only in-frame clones and leaves some out. The profile shows about 160,000 clones, approximately 85% of them singletons. The sample consisted of peripheral blood. All receptors come from a man at least 80 years old with COVID-19, enrolled during active disease. CDR3s include the opening cysteine and the closing phenylalanine or tryptophan. A D gene is named only where the DNA matches it firmly.

v_call	cdr3_length	j_call	d_call	cdr3_nt	cdr3_aa
TRBV10-3	16	TRBJ2-5	TRBD1	TGTGCCATCAGTGATTTCGACAGGGACCCACAAGAGACCCAGTACTTC	CAISDFDRDPQETQYF
TRBV2	14	TRBJ2-1	.	TGTGCCAGCAGTGCGCGGGGGCCTTTGCTTGAGCAGTTCTTC	CASSARGPLLEQFF
TRBV5-5	15	TRBJ1-4	.	TGTGCCAGCAGCTACTCCGGGACTGGGAATGAAAAACTGTTTTTT	CASSYSGTGNEKLFF
TRBV7-9	12	TRBJ1-1	.	TGTGCCAGCAGCTACAGAGACACTGAAGCTTTCTTT	CASSYRDTEAFF
TRBV7-9	15	TRBJ2-1	TRBD1	TGTGCCAGCAGCTTAGGGACAGGGGCTCGGAATGAGCAGTTCTTC	CASSLGTGARNEQFF
TRBV5-1	16	TRBJ1-1	TRBD1	TGCGCCAGCAGCGGGGACAGGGGGTCGCTGAACACTGAAGCTTTCTTT	CASSGDRGSLNTEAFF
TRBV4-2	14	TRBJ1-6	TRBD1	TGTGCCAGCAGCCGGGACAGGGGGGATTCACCCCTCCACTTT	CASSRDRGDSPLHF
TRBV7-9	13	TRBJ1-5	.	TGTGCCAGCAGCTTAATGGGCATTCAGCCCCAGCATTTT	CASSLMGIQPQHF
TRBV6-5	15	TRBJ1-2	TRBD1	TGTGCCAGCAGTCCCCCAGGGGGCGCTGACTATGGCTACACCTTC	CASSPPGGADYGYTF
TRBV7-2	15	TRBJ1-2	.	TGTGCCAGCAGCTCAGATACAGGGTTTAGCTATGGCTACACCTTC	CASSSDTGFSYGYTF